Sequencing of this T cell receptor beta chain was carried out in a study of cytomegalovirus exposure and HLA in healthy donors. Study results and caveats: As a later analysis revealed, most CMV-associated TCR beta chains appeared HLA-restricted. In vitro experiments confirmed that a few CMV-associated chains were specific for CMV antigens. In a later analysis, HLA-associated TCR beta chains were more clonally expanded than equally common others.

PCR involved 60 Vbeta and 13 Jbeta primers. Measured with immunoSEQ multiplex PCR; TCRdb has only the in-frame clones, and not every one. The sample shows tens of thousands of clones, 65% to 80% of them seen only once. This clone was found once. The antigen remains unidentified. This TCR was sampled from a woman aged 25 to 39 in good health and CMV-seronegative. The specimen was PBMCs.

The CDR3, as DNA: TGTGCCAGCAGCTGGGGTGGGGCGACTGAAGCTTTCTTT. Translation: CASSWGGATEAFF. The genes are TRBV5-6 and TRBJ1-1; a possible D gene is TRBD1 (5 bases). Germline loops: CDR1 SGHDT, CDR2 YYEEEE. There are 13 residues in the CDR3. The V end was cut by 3 bases, the J end by 5 bases, with 11 bases between.